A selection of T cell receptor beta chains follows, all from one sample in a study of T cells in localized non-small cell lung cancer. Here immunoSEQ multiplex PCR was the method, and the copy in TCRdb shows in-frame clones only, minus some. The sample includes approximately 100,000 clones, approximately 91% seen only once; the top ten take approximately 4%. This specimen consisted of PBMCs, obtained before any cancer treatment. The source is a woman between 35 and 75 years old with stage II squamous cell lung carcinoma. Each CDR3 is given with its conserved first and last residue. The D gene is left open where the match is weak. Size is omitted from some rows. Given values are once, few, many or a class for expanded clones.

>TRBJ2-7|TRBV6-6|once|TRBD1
CASSFENRGPYEQYF
TGTGCCAGCAGTTTTGAGAACAGGGGGCCATACGAGCAGTACTTC
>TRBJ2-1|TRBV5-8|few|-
CASSLRRSSYNEQFF
TGTGCCAGCAGCTTGCGGCGTAGCTCCTACAATGAGCAGTTCTTC
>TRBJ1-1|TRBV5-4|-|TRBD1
CAGSYYDRQGAEAFF
TGTGCCGGCAGCTACTACGATCGACAGGGCGCTGAAGCTTTCTTT
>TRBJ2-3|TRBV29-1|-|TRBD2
CSAGLAVITDTQYF
TGCAGCGCCGGACTAGCCGTAATAACAGATACGCAGTATTTT
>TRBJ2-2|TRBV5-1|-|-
CASSLVAGKNTGELFF
TGCGCCAGCAGCTTGGTTGCAGGAAAGAACACCGGGGAGCTGTTTTTT
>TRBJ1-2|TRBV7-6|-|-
CASSLGAGYGYTF
TGTGCCAGCAGCTTAGGGGCAGGGTATGGCTACACCTTC
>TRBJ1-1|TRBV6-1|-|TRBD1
CASSRQGGDTEAFF
TGTGCCAGCAGTAGGCAGGGGGGGGACACTGAAGCTTTCTTT
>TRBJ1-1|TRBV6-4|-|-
CASSVGRGTEAFF
TGTGCCAGCAGTGTGGGCCGGGGCACTGAAGCTTTCTTT
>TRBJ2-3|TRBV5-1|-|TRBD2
CASKSPTAGAYTQYF
TGCGCCAGCAAATCCCCGACGGCGGGAGCTTATACGCAGTATTTT
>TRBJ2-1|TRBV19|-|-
CASTQRAYNEQFF
TGTGCCAGTACCCAGCGGGCCTACAATGAGCAGTTCTTC
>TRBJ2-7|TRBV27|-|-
CASSLLRMRYEQYF
TGTGCCAGCAGTTTATTAAGGATGAGATACGAGCAGTACTTC
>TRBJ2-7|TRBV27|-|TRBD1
CASSSPGQGPYEQYF
TGTGCCAGCAGTTCCCCGGGACAGGGTCCGTACGAGCAGTACTTC
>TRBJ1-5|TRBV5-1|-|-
CASSLVGGEQPQHF
TGCGCCAGCAGCTTGGTTGGGGGCGAACAGCCCCAGCATTTT
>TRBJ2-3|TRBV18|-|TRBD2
CASSPRLAGGSDTQYF
TGTGCCAGCTCACCTCGACTAGCGGGAGGGTCAGATACGCAGTATTTT
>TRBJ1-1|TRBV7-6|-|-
CASSLAAAGGAFF
TGTGCCAGCAGCTTAGCGGCGGCCGGCGGGGCTTTCTTT
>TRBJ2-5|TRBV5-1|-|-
CASSLEWLLQETQYF
TGCGCCAGCAGCTTGGAATGGCTTTTACAAGAGACCCAGTACTTC
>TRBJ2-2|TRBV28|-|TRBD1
CASRIQGAYTGELFF
TGTGCCAGCAGGATACAGGGGGCTTACACCGGGGAGCTGTTTTTT
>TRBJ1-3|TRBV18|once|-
CASSPGQNGNTIYF
TGTGCCAGCTCACCAGGGCAGAATGGAAACACCATATATTTT
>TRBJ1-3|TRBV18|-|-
CASSPERLVYF
TGTGCCAGCTCACCGGAAAGACTCGTATATTTT
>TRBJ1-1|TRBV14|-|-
CASSRNRVTEAFF
TGTGCCAGCAGCCGGAACAGGGTAACTGAAGCTTTCTTT
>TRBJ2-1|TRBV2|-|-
CASRDPNEQFF
TGTGCCAGCAGAGACCCGAATGAGCAGTTCTTC
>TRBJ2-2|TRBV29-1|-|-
CSVEGDSGELFF
TGCAGCGTTGAAGGGGATTCCGGGGAGCTGTTTTTT
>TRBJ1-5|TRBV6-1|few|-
CASSGNSNQPQHF
TGTGCCAGCAGTGGGAATAGCAATCAGCCCCAGCATTTT
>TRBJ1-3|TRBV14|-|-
CASSQGGGRNTIYF
TGTGCCAGCAGCCAAGGTGGGGGCAGGAACACCATATATTTT
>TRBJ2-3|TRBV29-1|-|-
CSTTESTDTQYF
TGCAGCACCACAGAGAGCACAGATACGCAGTATTTT
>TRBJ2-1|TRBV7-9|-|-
CASSPTVGTNEQFF
TGTGCCAGCAGCCCCACGGTCGGGACAAATGAGCAGTTCTTC
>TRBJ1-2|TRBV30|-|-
CAWMGGDYGYTF
TGTGCCTGGATGGGGGGGGACTATGGCTACACCTTC
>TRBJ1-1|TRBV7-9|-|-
CASSLEWEGAEAFF
TGTGCCAGCAGCTTAGAGTGGGAAGGGGCTGAAGCTTTCTTT
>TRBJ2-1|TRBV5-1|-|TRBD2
CASRGTSGNDEQFF
TGCGCCAGCAGGGGGACTAGCGGGAACGATGAGCAGTTCTTC
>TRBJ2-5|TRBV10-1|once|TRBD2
CASSPVTSGRRETQYF
TGCGCCAGCAGTCCAGTCACTAGCGGGAGGAGGGAGACCCAGTACTTC